This TCR beta chain was identified during a study of T cells in Graves' hyperthyroidism and ophthalmopathy. Study-wide background: Initial diagnosis, before any treatment, was when peripheral blood was collected.

This clonotype has a count of ten or more. The antigen is undetermined. Between the trimmed V and J ends, which lost 2 bases and 0 bases, there was a span of 7 bases. CDR3 length equals 14 residues. Per germline, CDR1 SEHNR and CDR2 FQNEAQ (reference sequence). Whole-study findings and limits: The authors' 13 V-J model separated ophthalmopathy from stable hyperthyroidism. Most clonotypes expanded in thyroid above 0.001 were likewise present in blood.

TCR beta CDR3 region amplification was performed from RNA transcripts. First-round RT-PCR with HTBI primers amplified the TCR CDR3 region. TCRdb re-derived calls from the multiplex PCR reads in MiXCR, one entry per CDR3 protein. Here the sample spans 700,000 or so distinct CDR3 sequences, more than 14% being singletons. Patients with ophthalmopathy all had a Clinical Activity Score of at least 3, a NOSPECS grade of at least 4 and duration under 3 months. The genes are TRBV7-9 and TRBJ2-5, with D possibly being TRBD1 or TRBD2 (5 bases each). The receptor was derived from a woman aged 50 to 60 with Graves' ophthalmopathy. The material sequenced was blood. This CDR3 reads CASSLRGDQETQYF. The CDR3 DNA is TGTGCCAGCAGCTTACGAGGGGACCAAGAGACCCAGTACTTC.